The 19 T cell receptor beta chains in this list originate from one sample, sequenced in a study of graft-versus-host responses after intestinal transplantation. The authors plated approximately 200,000 CFSE-labeled responder cells with approximately 200,000 irradiated, violet-dye-labeled stimulator cells. The repertoire was sequenced with immunoSEQ multiplex PCR; TCRdb's copy has only in-frame clones and lacks some. The data show about 21,000 clones, approximately 40% seen once. The input for sequencing was alloreactive CD8+ T cells from a mixed lymphocyte reaction culture, taken before intestinal transplant. Subset described: CFSE-low proliferating T cells sorted from roughly 6-day pre-transplant mixed lymphocyte reaction (GvH or HvG direction). The receptors come from a human patient who received an intestinal transplant.

The rearrangement uses TRBV30 and TRBJ2-3; 8 nucleotides agree with TRBD2. Germline trimming cut 2 bases from V and 4 bases from J; bases unmatched to any gene: 5. This CDR3 is built from 14 residues. CDR1 and CDR2 from the germline V gene are GTSNPN and SVGIG (reference sequence). The CDR3 reads CAWSLTGGSDTQYF. CDR3 sequence (DNA): TGTGCCTGGAGTCTTACGGGGGGGTCAGATACGCAGTATTTT.

The chain couples TRBV25-1 to TRBJ1-5; D is possibly TRBD1 (5 bases). The CDR3 extends over 14 amino acids. Germline V gives CDR1 MGHDK, CDR2 SYGVNS. Trimming stripped 4 bases from V and 7 bases from J, with 14 bases between. The CDR3 bases are TGTGCCAGCAGTGGTGTGGGACCCGGCCAGCCCCAGCATTTT. Translating it yields CASSGVGPGQPQHF.

The V gene is TRBV6-5, the J gene TRBJ2-7; TRBD1 is a possible D gene (6 bases). Per germline, CDR1 MNHEY and CDR2 SVGAGI. The CDR3 totals 15 residues. V lost 6 bases and J lost 3, with 18 bases in between. DNA for the CDR3: TGTGCCAGCAGCCCCCCAGGGGTAGTGAGCTACGAGCAGTACTTC. Encoded protein: CASSPPGVVSYEQYF.

The rearrangement joins TRBV6-6 to TRBJ1-1, with a tentative D call TRBD1 (5 bases). V was trimmed by 5 bases and J by 5 bases, leaving 15 bases between them. Germline V gene sequence: CDR1 MNHNY, CDR2 SVGAGI (reference sequence). This CDR3 comprises 14 residues. The CDR3 region is CASSPLPSGTEAFF. CDR3 DNA: TGTGCCAGCAGTCCCCTCCCGTCAGGGACTGAAGCTTTCTTT.

This chain joins TRBV5-1 and TRBJ2-1; 10 positions match TRBD2. Looked up from germline, CDR1 is SGHRS and CDR2 is YFSETQ. J was trimmed by 8 bases and V by 1 base; bases with no gene match: 18. The CDR3 contains 19 residues. The CDR3 nucleotides are TGCGCCAGCAGCTTGAGGTTCCAGCGGGAGGGCCCCGGATTGCATGAGCAGTTCTTC. Protein product: CASSLRFQREGPGLHEQFF.

V is TRBV28 and J is TRBJ1-2; tentative D call: TRBD1 (5 bases). Trimming left V 3 bases short and J 3 bases short, with 8 bases between. The CDR3 spans 13 residues. Germline assignment: CDR1 MDHEN and CDR2 SYDVKM. CDR3 sequence: CASSFRGHYGYTF. The CDR3 DNA follows: TGTGCCAGCAGTTTTAGGGGACACTATGGCTACACCTTC.

This sequence joins TRBV6-6 and TRBJ2-7, with 8 bases fitting TRBD1. V lost 7 bases and J lost 2; bases outside the gene matches: 10. Germline loops: CDR1 MNHNY, CDR2 SVGAGI (reference sequence). The CDR3 consists of 15 residues. The CDR3 loop reads CASTLNRDRPYEQYF. Here the CDR3 DNA reads TGTGCCAGCACTTTAAACCGGGACAGGCCCTACGAGCAGTACTTC.

The V and J genes are TRBV5-1 and TRBJ2-1; weak D call: TRBD1 (6 bases). The CDR3 is made up of 15 amino acids. V was pared by 4 bases and J by 2 bases, with 13 bases between. The germline gives CDR1 SGHRS, CDR2 YFSETQ. CDR3 in amino acids: CASSIDTGPYNEQFF. DNA of the CDR3: TGCGCCAGCAGCATTGACACAGGGCCCTACAATGAGCAGTTCTTC.

By its share, this clone is medium-sized. V usage is TRBV5-1 and J usage is TRBJ2-7; D uncertain. V lost 5 bases, J lost 5 bases, and 17 bases lay in between. This CDR3 region has 14 residues. Germline V CDR1 and CDR2: SGHRS, YFSETQ. DNA for the CDR3: TGCGCCAGCAGATCTCGGCCAATTGGGGACGAGCAGTACTTC. Translated, it gives CASRSRPIGDEQYF.

The rearrangement uses TRBV5-6 and TRBJ2-7, with 8 bases fitting TRBD2. V was pared by 4 bases and J by 0 bases, with 6 bases of the junction left unmatched. Germline values: CDR1 SGHDT, CDR2 YYEEEE. There are 15 residues in the CDR3. The CDR3 is CASSTSGRISYEQYF. The CDR3 DNA reads TGTGCCAGCAGCACTAGCGGACGAATCTCCTACGAGCAGTACTTC. Drawing the rest from reference TRBV5-6 and TRBJ2-7, the complete variable domain is DAGVTQSPTHLIKTRGQQVTLRCSPKSGHDTVSWYQQALGQGPQFIFQYYEEEERQRGNFPDRFSGHQFPNYSSELNVNALLLGDSALYLCASSTSGRISYEQYFGPGTRLTVT.

The chain recombines TRBV2 with TRBJ2-2; weak D call: TRBD1 (5 bases). The CDR3 totals 15 residues. V lost 2 bases and J lost 7, with 14 bases in between. From germline, CDR1 is SNHLY and CDR2 FYNNEI. The CDR3 region is CASSEIQMGRGELFF. Here the CDR3 DNA reads TGTGCCAGCAGTGAAATTCAGATGGGGCGCGGGGAGCTGTTTTTT.

CDR3 DNA sequence: TGTGCCAGCAGCTCGGGGTTGAACACTGAAGCTTTCTTT. Translating it yields CASSSGLNTEAFF. The chain joins TRBV6-6 to TRBJ1-1; D unclear. The ends were cut back, 6 bases at V and 0 bases at J, with 8 bases in the middle. CDR3 length: 13 residues. Germline V CDR1 and CDR2: MNHNY, SVGAGI (reference sequence).

The gene calls are TRBV7-3 and TRBJ1-2; 7 bases are a match to TRBD1. The CDR3 is 14 amino acids. The germline gives CDR1 SGHTA, CDR2 FQGTGA. Trimming removed 1 base from V and 4 bases from J; junction bases left unmatched: 3. The CDR3 nucleotides are TGTGCCAGCAGCTTAAGCCCAGGGGGCTATGGCTACACCTTC. Translating gives CASSLSPGGYGYTF.

This clone was found a few times. The chain joins TRBV19 to TRBJ1-1; D gene unclear. Germline loops: CDR1 LNHDA, CDR2 SQIVND (reference sequence). The CDR3 length is 13 residues. The V and J ends lost 6 bases and 0 bases respectively, with 8 bases between them. This CDR3 reads CASRTEVNTEAFF. As DNA, the CDR3 is TGTGCCAGTAGAACCGAGGTGAACACTGAAGCTTTCTTT.

V and J are TRBV2 and TRBJ1-4; the D gene is possibly TRBD1 (5 bases). Trimming left V 5 bases short and J 8 bases short, with 18 bases between. The length of the CDR3 is 15 residues. Germline V gene sequence: CDR1 SNHLY, CDR2 FYNNEI. In DNA, the CDR3 is TGTGCCAGCAGTCCTTTGGCAGGGACGGGCGAAAAACTGTTTTTT. It specifies CASSPLAGTGEKLFF.

In its sample, this clone ranks as medium-sized. This sequence joins TRBV19 and TRBJ1-2; D unresolved. Trimming cost V 0 bases and J 8 bases, with 19 bases left between them. The CDR3 consists of 16 residues. CDR1 LNHDA and CDR2 SQIVND come from the germline V gene (reference sequence). CDR3 coding DNA: TGTGCCAGTAGTATAGATCGCGTCTCCTCTACGAGGGGCTACACCTTC. The encoded protein is CASSIDRVSSTRGYTF.

The V and J genes are TRBV4-1 and TRBJ1-1; D remains unclear. The CDR3 extends over 14 amino acids. In germline, CDR1 is MGHRA, CDR2 YSYEKL. Deletions cut 4 bases from V and 5 bases from J, with 14 bases between. CDR3 in amino acids: CASSPGLLGTEAFF. The CDR3 nucleotides are TGCGCCAGCAGCCCCGGGCTCTTGGGAACTGAAGCTTTCTTT.

This clone turned up a few times. The rearrangement links TRBV6-9 to TRBJ1-2, with a possible D match to TRBD1 (5 bases). This CDR3 is 12 amino acids long. The germline V and J ends were trimmed by 6 bases and 8 bases, with 13 bases remaining between them. Germline V lookup: CDR1 MNHGY, CDR2 SVAAGI. CDR3 nucleotides: TGTGCCAGCAGGATCCAGGGTGTCGGCTACACCTTC. Translation gives CASRIQGVGYTF.

J is TRBJ2-5 and V is TRBV7-2; no definite D call. CDR1 is SGHTA and CDR2 is FQGNSA in the germline V gene. Trimming pared 2 bases from V and 6 bases from J, leaving 10 bases between. The CDR3 runs to 13 residues. The CDR3 is CASSLWAEKTQYF. The DNA of the CDR3 is TGTGCCAGCAGCTTATGGGCCGAAAAGACCCAGTACTTC.